This T cell receptor beta chain was identified in a study of cytomegalovirus exposure and HLA in healthy donors. Study-level points and caveats: In a later analysis, TCR beta V- and J-gene trimming was associated with a missense DCLRE1C variant. An Asian-associated ancestry cluster reportedly showed fewer N-insertions than the roughly 600-donor mean in a later analysis. Data from an earlier analysis indicated that most TCR beta V segments were productive either about 87% or about 30% of the time.

A note on this clone: The target antigen is unknown.

This PCR relied on a set of 60 Vbeta primers and 13 Jbeta primers. Sequenced by immunoSEQ multiplex PCR; TCRdb stores in-frame clones only, minus some. The data show fewer than 150,000 clones, with around 77% seen just once and under 5.5% held by the top ten. Germline V lookup: CDR1 SNHLY, CDR2 FYNNEI. This CDR3 has 14 residues. Trimming took off 7 bases at V and 1 base at J, with 14 bases between the two ends. The sequence came from a man between 25 and 39 years old in good health. The chain joins TRBV2 to TRBJ2-7, with D perhaps TRBD1 (5 bases). Sequencing input: PBMCs. This CDR3 reads CASISPKGSYEQYF. The CDR3 DNA reads as TGTGCCAGCATCTCACCCAAGGGGTCCTACGAGCAGTACTTC.